This TCR beta chain was obtained from a study of CXCR3-negative and CXCR3-positive naive CD8 T cells. Germline assignment: CDR1 SQVTM and CDR2 ANQGSEA. The CDR3 length is 13 residues. The TRB cDNA libraries were prepared by 5' RACE with UMI labels. TCRdb reprocessed the 5' RACE reads; each CDR3 protein has one entry and no DNA is given. The sample table includes about 22,000 distinct CDR3 sequences. This clonotype originated in a human donor in good health. Some clones in this sample may be carry-over from other donors' samples. Sequenced: memory CD8+ T cells from blood. The V call is TRBV29-1, the J call TRBJ2-1; lacking DNA, the TRBD1 call made by TCRdb goes unchecked. The CDR3 sequence is CSSGQGSYNEQFF.